One and the same sample provided the 8 T cell receptor beta chains below, sequenced in a study of CD8+ T cells in alopecia areata. cDNA serving as the sequencing template came from extracted, reverse transcribed RNA. Libraries were prepared by immunoSEQ multiplex PCR; TCRdb keeps only in-frame clonotypes and omits some of them. There are 150,000 to 200,000 clones in the sample; roughly 63% occur only once, and about 1.5% lies in the top ten. The specimen was CD4+ T cells sorted from blood, collected at week 0. These receptors came from a human donor with alopecia areata.

The chain employs TRBV29-1 and TRBJ1-4; no definite D call. The germline CDR1 and CDR2 sequences are SQVTM and ANQGSEA. Trimming removed 7 bases at V and 2 bases at J, with 8 bases between. The CDR3 is made up of 12 amino acids. The CDR3 region is CSGTLTNEKLFF. Here the CDR3 DNA reads TGCAGCGGGACCCTGACTAATGAAAAACTGTTTTTT. Full variable domain (rest looked up from reference TRBV29-1 and TRBJ1-4): SAVISQKPSRDICQRGTSLTIQCQVDSQVTMMFWYRQQPGQSLTLIATANQGSEATYESGFVIDKFPISRPNLTFSTLTVSNMSPEDSSIYLCSGTLTNEKLFFGSGTQLSVL.

V and J are TRBV30 and TRBJ2-4; D is possibly TRBD2 (6 bases). V lost 3 bases, J lost 5 bases, and 14 bases lay in between. CDR1 and CDR2 from the germline V gene are GTSNPN and SVGIG (reference sequence). The CDR3 length is 14 residues. Here the CDR3 DNA reads TGTGCCTGGAGCCCCCTGGGACTCCAAAACATTCAGTACTTC. This encodes CAWSPLGLQNIQYF. Combining the CDR3 with reference TRBV30 and TRBJ2-4 gives the whole variable domain SQTIHQWPATLVQPVGSPLSLECTVEGTSNPNLYWYRQAAGRGLQLLFYSVGIGQISSEVPQNLSASRPQDRQFILSSKKLLLSDSGFYLCAWSPLGLQNIQYFGAGTRLSVL.

The chain is built from TRBV7-6 and TRBJ2-7, with a weak D call TRBD1 (5 bases). Per germline, CDR1 SGHVS and CDR2 FNYEAQ. Deletions cut 2 bases from V and 6 bases from J, with 14 bases between. The CDR3 contains 14 residues. Here the CDR3 DNA reads TGTGCCAGCAGCTTACGGTCTTCAGGGCCCGAGCAGTACTTC. Its protein is CASSLRSSGPEQYF.

A remark on this clone: The same CDR3 is also encoded by other DNA sequences in this sample. V and J are TRBV2 and TRBJ1-5; TRBD1 agrees at 10 bases. Looked up from germline, CDR1 is SNHLY and CDR2 is FYNNEI. The junction had 4 bases not matched to a gene; V was cut back by 4 bases and J by 4 bases. This CDR3 comprises 15 residues. CDR3 sequence: CASSGTGGRNQPQHF. The CDR3 DNA sequence: TGTGCCAGCAGTGGGACAGGGGGAAGAAATCAGCCCCAGCATTTT.

In its sample, this clone was seen a few times. This chain uses TRBV29-1 with TRBJ1-1; the match to TRBD1 covers 7 bases. V lost 7 bases to trimming and J lost 5 bases; unmatched junction nucleotides: 10. CDR3 size: 13 residues. Germline values: CDR1 SQVTM, CDR2 ANQGSEA. CDR3 loop: CSGRQGSGTEAFF. The CDR3 coding sequence is TGCAGCGGCAGACAGGGAAGTGGAACTGAAGCTTTCTTT.

V gene TRBV4-2 combines with J gene TRBJ2-3; D is unclear. The CDR3 contains 13 residues. Germline CDR1 and CDR2: LGHNA and YNFKEQ. Trimming removed 2 bases from V and 4 bases from J, with 7 bases in between. The CDR3, as DNA: TGTGCCAGCAGCCAACTAGTTTCAGATACGCAGTATTTT. It encodes CASSQLVSDTQYF.

This clone was detected only once. The rearrangement links TRBV2 to TRBJ2-3; no definite D call. Trimming left V 6 bases short and J 2 bases short, with 6 bases between. CDR3 length: 12 amino acids. The germline CDR1 and CDR2 sequences are SNHLY and FYNNEI. CDR3 nucleotides: TGTGCCAGCAGCCACGACACAGATACGCAGTATTTT. This translates into CASSHDTDTQYF.

In this sample, this clone turned up a few times. The J gene is TRBJ1-1, the V gene TRBV15; possibly TRBD1 for D (5 bases). The CDR3 sequence is 13 residues long. Trimming left V 0 bases short and J 9 bases short, with 11 bases between. The germline V gene has CDR1 LNHNV and CDR2 YYDKDF (reference sequence). DNA for the CDR3: TGTGCCACCAGCAGAGATGTGACAGCCAAAGCTTTCTTT. Translating it yields CATSRDVTAKAFF.